These 14 T cell receptor beta chains originate from one sample sequenced in a study of blood T cell repertoires in COVID-19. The table came from immunoSEQ multiplex PCR; TCRdb's copy has only in-frame clones and leaves some out. The table has 150,000 to 200,000 clones, over 80% seen once. The specimen sequenced was peripheral blood. The receptor set was obtained from a man in his 70s who had recovered from COVID-19.

J is TRBJ2-5 and V is TRBV5-1, with 11 bases aligning to TRBD2. CDR3 length: 16 residues. The germline V gene has CDR1 SGHRS and CDR2 YFSETQ. The V gene end was trimmed by 3 bases and the J gene end by 4 bases; junction bases not matched to a gene: 8. As DNA, the CDR3 is TGCGCCAGCAGCTCCCTACTAGCGGGAGACCGAGAGACCCAGTACTTC. This encodes CASSSLLAGDRETQYF.

J is TRBJ2-5 and V is TRBV10-3; 14 bases are a match to TRBD2. Germline V lookup: CDR1 ENHRY, CDR2 SYGVKD. The CDR3 loop spans 18 amino acids. V dropped 3 bases and J dropped 5; count of bases not matched to a gene: 11. In nucleotides, the CDR3 is TGTGCCATCAGTGACCTGGGACTAGCGGGAGAGAGGTGGGAGACCCAGTACTTC. It codes for CAISDLGLAGERWETQYF.

For the CDR3, the DNA is TGTGCCAGCAGCGCGGACAGGGCGAATCAGCCCCAGCATTTT. Protein sequence: CASSADRANQPQHF. The chain carries TRBV7-2 and TRBJ1-5, with 8 bases identical to TRBD1. Per germline, CDR1 SGHTA and CDR2 FQGNSA. With 5 bases clipped from V and 4 bases from J, the junction kept 4 bases outside the gene matches. The CDR3 loop spans 14 amino acids.

In DNA form, the CDR3 reads TGTGCCAGCAGTTTGACAGGGAGGAACGGTGGCGAGCAGTACTTC. It encodes CASSLTGRNGGEQYF. The chain recombines TRBV27 with TRBJ2-7; possible D gene TRBD1, 7 bases. The ends were cut back, 3 bases at V and 6 bases at J, with 18 bases in the middle. Germline V gene data show CDR1 as MNHEY and CDR2 as SMNVEV (reference sequence). The CDR3 length is 15 residues.

This clone was recorded at least ten times. The rearrangement joins TRBV7-9 to TRBJ2-2, with TRBD1 identical over 8 bases. Germline V gene sequence: CDR1 SEHNR, CDR2 FQNEAQ (reference sequence). This CDR3 contains 16 residues. Trimming removed 1 base from V and 3 bases from J; junction bases left unmatched: 4. The CDR3: CASSLGAGGDTGELFF. The CDR3 bases are TGTGCCAGCAGCTTAGGGGCAGGGGGCGACACCGGGGAGCTGTTTTTT.

J is TRBJ1-5 and V is TRBV28; TRBD1 aligns across 9 bases. Germline CDR1 and CDR2: MDHEN and SYDVKM. V lost 5 bases, J lost 3 bases, and 5 bases stayed unmatched. The CDR3 is 15 amino acids. CDR3 amino acids: CASSTGQGNNQPQHF. CDR3 coding DNA: TGTGCCAGCAGTACGGGACAGGGAAACAATCAGCCCCAGCATTTT.

The gene calls are TRBV28 and TRBJ1-2; possible D gene TRBD1, 5 bases. The CDR3 runs 12 residues. Trimming pared 11 bases from V and 6 bases from J, leaving 16 bases between. Per the germline V gene, CDR1 is MDHEN and CDR2 is SYDVKM. Written as DNA, the CDR3 is TGTGCCGGTGGGGGAGGGTTCGATGGCTACACCTTC. This encodes CAGGGGFDGYTF.

CDR3 in amino acids: CASSSRDRRSYEQYF. The CDR3 bases are TGTGCCAGCAGCTCCCGGGACAGGAGATCCTACGAGCAGTACTTC. The V and J genes are TRBV5-6 and TRBJ2-7, with TRBD1 matching 8 bases. In germline, CDR1 is SGHDT, CDR2 YYEEEE. The ends lost 3 bases at V and 1 base at J; junction bases unmatched: 6. The CDR3 runs to 15 residues.

The chain employs TRBV5-5 and TRBJ1-2; D ambiguous. The germline gives CDR1 SGHKS, CDR2 YYEKEE (reference sequence). CDR3 length: 15 amino acids. The V end was cut by 0 bases, the J end by 0 bases, with 9 bases between. CDR3 in DNA: TGTGCCAGCAGCTTGGACCAACTGGCTAACTATGGCTACACCTTC. It translates to CASSLDQLANYGYTF.

The chain is built from TRBV5-6 and TRBJ2-2; 8 bases fit TRBD2. The CDR3 is 17 amino acids. Looked up from germline, CDR1 is SGHDT and CDR2 is YYEEEE. The ends lost 3 bases at V and 0 bases at J; junction bases unmatched: 7. In DNA, the CDR3 is TGTGCCAGCAGCTACCCAACTAGCGGAACGAACACCGGGGAGCTGTTTTTT. This translates into CASSYPTSGTNTGELFF.

The rearrangement uses TRBV19 and TRBJ2-1, with 9 nucleotides matching TRBD2. Per germline, CDR1 LNHDA and CDR2 SQIVND (reference sequence). V trimming: 2 bases; J trimming: 1 base; junction bases outside the gene matches: 3. This CDR3 is built from 16 residues. In nucleotides, the CDR3 is TGTGCCAGTAGTATACGCGGGAGGGGATCCTACAATGAGCAGTTCTTC. Translated: CASSIRGRGSYNEQFF.

The rearrangement links TRBV24-1 to TRBJ2-7; TRBD2 matches 10 bases. The germline CDR1 and CDR2 sequences are KGHDR and SFDVKD. The CDR3 spans 16 residues. Unmatched junction bases numbered 5, after V lost 4 bases and J lost 0 bases. The CDR3 sequence is CATSDDSGRSSYEQYF. CDR3 DNA sequence: TGTGCCACCAGTGACGATAGCGGGAGGTCCTCCTACGAGCAGTACTTC.

The chain uses TRBV6-2 or TRBV6-3 and TRBJ2-7; 9 bases match TRBD2. The V segment lost 4 bases and the J segment 0 bases; nucleotides outside the gene matches: 4. This CDR3 spans 15 amino acids. Looked up from germline, CDR1 is MNHEY and CDR2 is SVGEGT. In nucleotides, the CDR3 is TGTGCCAGCAGTTCAGCGACTAGCGGCTCCTACGAGCAGTACTTC. This translates into CASSSATSGSYEQYF.

The gene calls are TRBV9 and TRBJ2-3; 7 bases match TRBD2. Per the germline V gene, CDR1 is SGDLS and CDR2 is YYNGEE. The J segment lost 2 bases and the V segment lost 0 bases, leaving 3 bases of the junction unmatched. The CDR3 loop spans 15 amino acids. The CDR3 loop is CASSVGQRDTDTQYF. The CDR3, as DNA: TGTGCCAGCAGCGTAGGTCAGCGGGACACAGATACGCAGTATTTT.